The subject of this entry is one TCR beta chain. Antigen specificity is unknown. Germline assignment: CDR1 SEHNR and CDR2 FQNEAQ (reference sequence). There are 15 residues in the CDR3. V was pared by 3 bases and J by 2 bases, with 4 bases of the junction left unmatched. The data derive from a study of beta chain features in type 1 diabetes. Study information: Healthy donors and patients had similar age, gender and cell yields.

Reverse transcription of all isolated RNA meant that expressed TCRB transcripts were sequenced. Sequencing was performed with immunoSEQ multiplex PCR; in TCRdb, only in-frame clones are kept and a portion is missing. Among about 230,000 clones listed, around 15% were seen once. Each donor gave one heparinised blood draw averaging about 100 mL. CD4+ naive, central memory, regulatory and stem cell-like memory subsets were isolated by sorting on CD45RO/CCR7/CD25/CD127/CD95/CD27. Regarding the study as a whole: Patients with Type 1 diabetes showed moderately but significantly shorter TCRB CDR3s in all four CD4+ subsets. Individuals with type 1 diabetes displayed fewer insertions and more deletions at VDJ junctions.

The receptor was isolated from a young man with type 1 diabetes. The chain links TRBV7-9 to TRBJ2-7; 10 bases agree with TRBD2. The source material was naive CD4+ T cells from blood. The CDR3 DNA reads as TGTGCCAGCAGCTTCCCGACTAGCGGGCCCTACGAGCAGTACTTC. This gives the protein CASSFPTSGPYEQYF.